Here is one TCR beta chain with its context. The antigen is not known. This sample's time point: blood from clinic visit 5 months post-surgery; TSC patient then seizure free. Surgery cases with the highest brain T cell transcript signatures were chosen for sequencing. The data belong to a study of brain T cells in children with intractable seizures. General observations from the study: Patients' HCMV serostatus was unknown; virus specificity rests on CDR3 similarity alone.

V dropped 7 bases and J dropped 5 bases, with 12 bases sitting between them. Per the germline V gene, CDR1 is MNHEY and CDR2 is SVGAGI. CDR3 length: 12 residues. Data came from immunoSEQ multiplex PCR; TCRdb stores just in-frame clones and leaves some out. The data show about 340,000 clones, 85% to 95% seen once. The specimen was peripheral blood, collected approximately 5 months after surgery. This chain links TRBV6-5 with TRBJ2-7; D might be TRBD1 (5 bases). The origin of this receptor is a boy under two years old with tuberous sclerosis and intractable seizures. The CDR3 DNA reads as TGTGCCAGCACCGACGCAGGGAACGAGCAGTACTTC. This encodes CASTDAGNEQYF.